This record concerns one TCR beta chain sequence. This entry belongs to a study of blood T cell repertoires in COVID-19. Whole-study context: Sites in the United States, Italy and Spain provided acute and convalescent COVID-19 samples. PBMCs, B-cell-depleted T cells, or T cells provided the cDNA or gDNA that made up the material.

With 8 bases clipped from V and 2 bases from J, the junction kept 9 bases outside the gene matches. Germline CDR1 LNHDA, CDR2 SQIVND (reference sequence). The CDR3 has 14 residues. Original analysis: Scientists estimated how many nucleated cells there were by amplifying reference gene primers. TCRdb keeps only in-frame clones here, not all; method: immunoSEQ multiplex PCR. That table gives V, J and clone size, and the DNA gave D and trimming. This table holds 93,000 or so clones, about 90% found once. V is TRBV19 and J is TRBJ2-7; 7 bases are shared with TRBD1. This receptor was identified in a human donor in a cohort sampled during active COVID-19. Source material: peripheral blood. The CDR3: CASLDRAPPYEQYF. CDR3 DNA: TGTGCCAGTTTAGACAGGGCCCCTCCCTACGAGCAGTACTTC.